This T cell receptor beta chain was profiled in a study of blood T cell repertoires in COVID-19. This clone was counted a single time. The authors' processing: Estimates of nucleated cell counts were drawn from the amplification of reference gene primers. The assay was immunoSEQ multiplex PCR, and TCRdb's table has in-frame clones only and misses some. The DNA gave D and trimming, while V, J and clone size come from that table. The data show 45,000 or so clones, more than 65% seen once. This receptor was taken from a human donor in a cohort sampled during active COVID-19. Sample: peripheral blood.

DNA for the CDR3: TGTGCCAGCAGCTTCCGACAGGGTGTGAACACTGAAGCTTTCTTT. Translation: CASSFRQGVNTEAFF. This rearrangement joins TRBV7-9 to TRBJ1-1; 7 bases are shared with TRBD1. The germline V gene has CDR1 SEHNR and CDR2 FQNEAQ (reference sequence). The CDR3 spans 15 residues. With 3 bases clipped from V and 0 bases from J, the junction kept 4 bases outside the gene matches.